This is a list of T cell receptor beta chains from one sample in a study of blood T cell repertoires in COVID-19. TCRdb's copy holds only in-frame clones and misses some; the assay was immunoSEQ multiplex PCR. This sample has 65,000 to 85,000 clones, with 85% to 90% found just once. Material for sequencing was peripheral blood. The receptors originated from a man over 45 with acute or convalescent COVID-19. CDR3s include the opening cysteine and the closing phenylalanine or tryptophan. A D gene is named only where the DNA matches it firmly. Not every row has a clone size; where given, it reads once, few, many or a size class.

TRBJ1-1	TRBV2	-	TRBD1	CASTQYRDRDEAFF	TGTGCCAGCACTCAATACCGGGACAGGGATGAAGCTTTCTTT
TRBJ2-2	TRBV10-3	-	TRBD1	CAIRPGQGTGELFF	TGTGCCATCAGGCCGGGACAGGGGACCGGGGAGCTGTTTTTT
TRBJ1-1	TRBV5-5	-	TRBD1	CASSRTFQGAGTEAFF	TGTGCCAGCAGCCGGACGTTTCAGGGGGCTGGCACTGAAGCTTTCTTT
TRBJ1-1	TRBV7-2	-	TRBD1	CASSLGTGEWPTEAFF	TGTGCCAGCAGCTTAGGGACAGGGGAATGGCCCACTGAAGCTTTCTTT
TRBJ1-2	TRBV27	-	TRBD1	CASSPLNSGGYGYTF	TGTGCCAGCAGTCCCCTCAATTCAGGGGGCTATGGCTACACCTTC
TRBJ2-1	TRBV2	-	TRBD1	CASGRGQGVNEQFF	TGTGCCAGCGGAAGGGGACAGGGTGTCAATGAGCAGTTCTTC
TRBJ2-1	TRBV19	-	TRBD2	CASSISATSGAYNEQFF	TGTGCCAGTAGTATTTCGGCGACTAGCGGAGCCTACAATGAGCAGTTCTTC
TRBJ2-1	TRBV5-1	-	-	CASSLQPAGDNEQFF	TGCGCCAGCAGCTTGCAGCCAGCGGGTGACAATGAGCAGTTCTTC
TRBJ2-3	TRBV9	-	-	CASSVSGRDDTQYF	TGTGCCAGCAGCGTTTCTGGGCGGGATGATACGCAGTATTTT
TRBJ2-3	TRBV11-2	-	TRBD2	CASSLEVSGSSDTQYF	TGTGCCAGCAGCTTAGAGGTTAGCGGGAGTTCAGATACGCAGTATTTT
TRBJ1-4	TRBV5-1	-	-	CASSFVARGASNEKLFF	TGCGCCAGCAGCTTTGTCGCACGGGGGGCCTCTAATGAAAAACTGTTTTTT
TRBJ2-1	TRBV11-2	few	-	CASSLDSLGLAVNEQFF	TGTGCCAGCAGCTTAGATAGTTTAGGGCTAGCTGTCAATGAGCAGTTCTTC
TRBJ2-1	TRBV9	-	TRBD2	CASSSGLAGGPWVEQFF	TGTGCCAGCAGCTCGGGACTAGCGGGAGGGCCGTGGGTCGAGCAGTTCTTC
TRBJ2-1	TRBV4-2	-	TRBD2	CASSQERESHNEQFF	TGTGCCAGCAGCCAAGAGCGGGAGAGTCACAATGAGCAGTTCTTC